Sequencing of this T cell receptor (beta chain) was carried out in a study of shared clonotypes between healthy human individuals (dated by TCRdb to between 2020 and 2021). Study-level background: The cohort included three men and a couple of women between 18 and 49 years of age. Per donor, three plates each were used for CD4 naive and CD4 memory, two for CD8 naive, and one for CD8 memory. Blood TCR repertoires of about 5 healthy adults were deeply sequenced to estimate repertoire size and the extent of clonotype sharing between individuals. Libraries were prepared and TCR repertoires were sequenced by different laboratories using diverse techniques, in order to increase sequencing depth and limit assay-specific biases. Leukapheresis yielded between about 0.85 and 10 billion PBMCs per donor. The paper's findings and limits, for the study overall: Rarefaction of sorted-subset datasets indicated incomplete sequencing despite the large sequencing depth. When four donors were compared, the shared fraction of clonotypes was 5% to 6.5% for naive CD4, 3% to 4% for naive CD8, 2.3% for memory CD4, and 0.4% for memory CD8. Based on pairwise subsampling, the degree of clonotype sharing among donors was expected to be affected by sequencing depth. Compared with non-shared clonotypes, the clonotypes found in all four sorted-subset donors had higher generation probabilities. Larger estimated clonotype richness was generally found for naive subsets than for memory subsets. Because the study included a small number of donors, the genetic and exposure-history diversity represented was limited. Sampling was limited to blood, and TCR repertoires in tissue likely differ from TCR repertoires in blood.

Healthy HIV-negative adults with no recently reported acute infections or vaccinations were included as donors. All donors were Caucasian adults living in Nashville, Tennessee, USA. CD8 memory samples combined magnetically selected CD45RO+ cells with CCR7-negative CD45RA+ effector memory (TemRA) cells. Blood was collected by leukapheresis, and PBMCs were isolated by Ficoll-Histopaque density gradient centrifugation and then cryopreserved in liquid nitrogen vapor phase. Analytical flow cytometry was used to check the purity and quantity of every magnetically sorted T cell population. Genomic DNA was isolated from each sorted fraction and quantified by UV absorbance on a Nanodrop 2000c. TCR CDR3 regions were amplified from genomic DNA by multiplex PCR using the deep immunoSEQ assay. Extracted genomic DNA from each cell subset was distributed evenly across all wells of several immunoSEQ 96-well plates, and each plate was treated as a replicate. For sorted subsets, roughly 200 ng genomic DNA, equal to about 30,000 T cell genomes, was loaded into each replicate PCR. The purified libraries were quantified using a Qubit 3.0 fluorometer, sized with a Bioanalyzer 2100, and then quantified again using the KAPA Library Quantification kit. Each immunoSEQ 96-well plate was sequenced on its own single-read 150-cycle Illumina NextSeq 550 flow cell. As for the authors' bioinformatics: Because the immunoSEQ output included only junctional sequences and no quality scores, the filtering could not be the same as the filtering used for full-length reads. Sequences were annotated with PyIR, a Python wrapper for IgBLAST v1.9, and V/J genes and CDR3 were assigned using IMGT germline references. Any read was removed if the V/J assignment was weak (E-value above 1e-6), the CDR3 was missing, or the read contained stop codons, out-of-frame junctions, or ambiguous translated residues. V3J clonotypes were defined as sequences sharing the same inferred V gene, J gene, and CDR3 amino acid sequence. Percentage overlap between repertoires was calculated by dividing the number of shared unique clonotypes by the size of the smaller repertoire. Three approaches were used to assess repertoire richness: RTK rarefaction, the Chao1 estimator, and Recon v2.1 estimates of unobserved clonotypes. OLGA was used to compute generation probabilities for all TCRbeta clonotypes that the gDNA method yielded from several donors. The source is immuneACCESS, and TCRdb retained only in-frame sequences with V and J called. Part of the clones is not carried over; for the studies checked, unresolved V genes explain less than half of this, and the remainder is unexplained. The DNA gave D and trimming, while V, J and clone size come from that table. This sample is represented by approximately 88,000 clones; almost 70% of them were singletons. 45% to 55% of the sample is in the top ten clones.

The germline V gene (reference sequence) specifies SEHNR as CDR1 and FQNEAQ as CDR2. A distance of 9 bases separates the germline ends of V and J, which lose 10 bases and 6 bases respectively. The CDR3 covers 11 residues, taking in both the cysteine and the phenylalanine. Only the CDR3 DNA stays, 33 bases, in frame from base 1. Points on this clone: Its antigen remains undetermined. The sample holds no much larger clone one base away, and base qualities are not on file.

This TCR came from a man aged 30 to 45 in good health. Material: memory CD8+ T cells sorted from blood. Per the publication, the cell subset or site label means: CD45RO+ cells pooled with CCR7-negative TemRA cells. This receptor chain uses TRBV7-9 and TRBJ2-2, with TRBD2 tentatively as D gene (6 bases match). In nucleotide form, the sequence is TGTGCCACCCGGGAGTCCGGGGAGCTGTTTTTT. The encoded protein is CATRESGELFF.